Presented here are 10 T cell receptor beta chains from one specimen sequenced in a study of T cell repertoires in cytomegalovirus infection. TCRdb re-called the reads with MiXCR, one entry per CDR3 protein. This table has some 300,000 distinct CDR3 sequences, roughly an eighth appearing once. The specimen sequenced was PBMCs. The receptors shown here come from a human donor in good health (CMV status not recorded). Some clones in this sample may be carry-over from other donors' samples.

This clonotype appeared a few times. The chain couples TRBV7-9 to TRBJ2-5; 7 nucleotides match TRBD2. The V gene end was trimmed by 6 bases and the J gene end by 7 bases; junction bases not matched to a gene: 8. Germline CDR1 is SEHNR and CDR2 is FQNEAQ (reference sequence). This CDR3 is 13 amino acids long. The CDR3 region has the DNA TGTGCCAGCAGGTCTACTAGCGCGGGGACCCAGTACTTC. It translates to CASRSTSAGTQYF.

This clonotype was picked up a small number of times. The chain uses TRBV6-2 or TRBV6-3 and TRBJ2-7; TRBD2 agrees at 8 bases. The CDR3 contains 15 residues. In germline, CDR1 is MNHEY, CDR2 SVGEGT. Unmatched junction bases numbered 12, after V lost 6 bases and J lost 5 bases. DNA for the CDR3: TGTGCCAGCAGGACGTCGAGCGGGAGTTTCAACGAGCAGTACTTC. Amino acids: CASRTSSGSFNEQYF.

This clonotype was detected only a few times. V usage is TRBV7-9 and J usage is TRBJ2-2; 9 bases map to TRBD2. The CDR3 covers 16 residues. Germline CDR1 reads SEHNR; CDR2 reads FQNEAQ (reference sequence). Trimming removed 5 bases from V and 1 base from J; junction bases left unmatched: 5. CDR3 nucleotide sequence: TGTGCCAGCAGCCGAACTAGCGGGCTGAACACCGGGGAGCTGTTTTTT. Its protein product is CASSRTSGLNTGELFF.

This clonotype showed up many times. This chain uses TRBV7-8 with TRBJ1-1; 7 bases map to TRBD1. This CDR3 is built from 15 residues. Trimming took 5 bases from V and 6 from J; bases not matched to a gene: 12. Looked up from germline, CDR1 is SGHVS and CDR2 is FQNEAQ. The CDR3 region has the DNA TGTGCCAGCAGCCCCACGACAGGGAAGGGGGCTGAAGCTTTCTTT. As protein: CASSPTTGKGAEAFF.

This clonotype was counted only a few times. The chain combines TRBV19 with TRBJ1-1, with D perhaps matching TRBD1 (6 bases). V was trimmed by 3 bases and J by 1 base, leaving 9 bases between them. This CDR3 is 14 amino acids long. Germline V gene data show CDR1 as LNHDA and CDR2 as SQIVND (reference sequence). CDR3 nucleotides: TGTGCCAGTAGTATGGGGGCTAAGAACACTGAAGCTTTCTTT. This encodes CASSMGAKNTEAFF.

CDR3 region: CASSGGTRTEAFF. CDR3 DNA: TGTGCCAGCAGTGGTGGGACGAGGACTGAAGCTTTCTTT. This sequence joins TRBV28 and TRBJ1-1, with D maybe TRBD1 (5 bases). V lost 5 bases to trimming and J lost 5 bases, with 12 bases between them. This CDR3 is built from 13 residues. Germline loops: CDR1 MDHEN, CDR2 SYDVKM.

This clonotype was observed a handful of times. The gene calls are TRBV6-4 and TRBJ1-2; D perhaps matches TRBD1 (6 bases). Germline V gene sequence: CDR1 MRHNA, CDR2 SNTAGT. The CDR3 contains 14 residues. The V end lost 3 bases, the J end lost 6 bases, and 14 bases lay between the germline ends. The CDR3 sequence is CASSENREVHGYTF. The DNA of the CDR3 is TGTGCCAGCAGTGAGAACAGGGAAGTCCATGGCTACACCTTC.

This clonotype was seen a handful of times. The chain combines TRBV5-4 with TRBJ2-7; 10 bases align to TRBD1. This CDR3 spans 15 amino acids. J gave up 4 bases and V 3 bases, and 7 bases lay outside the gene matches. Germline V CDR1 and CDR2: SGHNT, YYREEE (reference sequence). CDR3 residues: CASSSPGQGHYEQYF. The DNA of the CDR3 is TGTGCCAGCAGCTCACCGGGACAGGGGCATTACGAGCAGTACTTC.

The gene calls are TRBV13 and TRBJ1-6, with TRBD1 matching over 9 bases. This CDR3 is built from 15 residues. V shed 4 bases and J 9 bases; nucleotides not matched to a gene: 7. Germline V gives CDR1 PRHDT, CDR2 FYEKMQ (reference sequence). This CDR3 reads CASSYRDREGSPLHF. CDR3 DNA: TGTGCCAGCAGCTACAGGGACAGGGAAGGTTCACCCCTCCACTTT. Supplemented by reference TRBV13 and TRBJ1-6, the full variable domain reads AAGVIQSPRHLIKEKRETATLKCYPIPRHDTVYWYQQGPGQDPQFLISFYEKMQSDKGSIPDRFSAQQFSDYHSELNMSSLELGDSALYFCASSYRDREGSPLHFGNGTRLTVT.

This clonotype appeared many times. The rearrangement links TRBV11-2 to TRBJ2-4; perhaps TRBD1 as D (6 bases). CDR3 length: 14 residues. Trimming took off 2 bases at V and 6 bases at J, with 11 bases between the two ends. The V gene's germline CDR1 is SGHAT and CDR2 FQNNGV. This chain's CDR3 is CASSLKVGGNIQYF. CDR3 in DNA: TGTGCCAGCAGCTTAAAAGTAGGGGGAAACATTCAGTACTTC.